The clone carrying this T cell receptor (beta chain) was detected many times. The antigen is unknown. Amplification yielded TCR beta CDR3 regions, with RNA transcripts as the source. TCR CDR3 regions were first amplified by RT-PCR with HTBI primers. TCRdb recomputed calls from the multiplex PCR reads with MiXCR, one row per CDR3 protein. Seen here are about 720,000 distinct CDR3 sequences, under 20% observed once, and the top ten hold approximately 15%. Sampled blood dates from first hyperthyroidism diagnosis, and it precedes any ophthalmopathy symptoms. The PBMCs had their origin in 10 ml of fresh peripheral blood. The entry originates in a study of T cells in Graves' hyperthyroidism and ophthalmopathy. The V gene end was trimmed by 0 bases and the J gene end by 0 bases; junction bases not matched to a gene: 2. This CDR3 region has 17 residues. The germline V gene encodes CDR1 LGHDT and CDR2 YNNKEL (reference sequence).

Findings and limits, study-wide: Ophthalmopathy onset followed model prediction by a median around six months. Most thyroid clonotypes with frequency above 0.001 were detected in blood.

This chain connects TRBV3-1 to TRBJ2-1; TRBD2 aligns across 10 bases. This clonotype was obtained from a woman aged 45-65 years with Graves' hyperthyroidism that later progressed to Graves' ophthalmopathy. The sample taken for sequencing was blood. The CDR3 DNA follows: TGTGCCAGCAGCCAAGATCGACTAGCGGGCTCCTACAATGAGCAGTTCTTC. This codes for CASSQDRLAGSYNEQFF.